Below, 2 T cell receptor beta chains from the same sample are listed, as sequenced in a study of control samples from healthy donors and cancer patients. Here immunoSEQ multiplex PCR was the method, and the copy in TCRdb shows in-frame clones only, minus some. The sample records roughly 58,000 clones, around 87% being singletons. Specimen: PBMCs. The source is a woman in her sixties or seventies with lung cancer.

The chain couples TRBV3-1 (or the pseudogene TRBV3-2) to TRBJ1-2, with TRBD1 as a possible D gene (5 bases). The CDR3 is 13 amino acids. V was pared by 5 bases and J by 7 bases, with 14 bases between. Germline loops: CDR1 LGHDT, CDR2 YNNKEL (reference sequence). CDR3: CASSVGGGGGYTF. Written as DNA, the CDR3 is TGTGCCAGCAGCGTCGGGGGAGGCGGTGGCTACACCTTC.

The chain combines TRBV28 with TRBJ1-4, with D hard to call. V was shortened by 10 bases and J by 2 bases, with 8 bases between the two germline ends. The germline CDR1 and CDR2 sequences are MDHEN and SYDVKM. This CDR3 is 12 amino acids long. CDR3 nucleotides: TGTGCCATCGGACGGACTAATGAAAAACTGTTTTTT. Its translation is CAIGRTNEKLFF. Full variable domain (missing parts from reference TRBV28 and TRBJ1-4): DVKVTQSSRYLVKRTGEKVFLECVQDMDHENMFWYRQDPGLGLRLIYFSYDVKMKEKGDIPEGYSVSREKKERFSLILESASTNQTSMYLCAIGRTNEKLFFGSGTQLSVL.